This T cell receptor (beta chain) derives from a study of beta chain features in type 1 diabetes. On the study more broadly: Analysis included under 120,000,000 sorted cells drawn from all samples. Regarding the study as a whole: All four CD4+ subsets of Type 1 diabetes patients contained TCRB CDR3s that were moderately but significantly shorter. The question of HLA type influencing TCRB rearrangement was one that remained unresolved here.

The study reverse transcribed the entire isolated RNA, so it sequenced expressed TCRB transcripts. It was found that naive, central memory and regulatory T cell samples averaged around 3.6 million reads. Produced via immunoSEQ multiplex PCR; TCRdb's table is partial and in-frame only. Among 130,000 or so clones listed, around 8.7% were seen once. With regard to this clone: What it recognizes is unknown.

This CDR3 region has 14 residues. Trimming removed 4 bases from V and 6 bases from J; junction bases left unmatched: 3. Germline V lookup: CDR1 SGHRS, CDR2 YFSETQ. This sequence was found in a man aged 18 to 30 in good health. Sample: central memory CD4+ T cells from blood. The chain links TRBV5-1 to TRBJ2-1; 11 bases map to TRBD1. In DNA, the CDR3 is TGCGCCAGCAGCCAAGGGACAGGGGGCAATGAGCAGTTCTTC. Its protein product is CASSQGTGGNEQFF. Based on the CDR3 plus reference TRBV5-1 and TRBJ2-1, the full variable domain is KAGVTQTPRYLIKTRGQQVTLSCSPISGHRSVSWYQQTPGQGLQFLFEYFSETQRNKGNFPGRFSGRQFSNSRSEMNVSTLELGDSALYLCASSQGTGGNEQFFGPGTRLTVL.